This T cell receptor beta chain came from a study of shared clonotypes between healthy human individuals. For the study at large: Each donor's CD4 naive and CD4 memory cells filled three plates apiece, CD8 naive two, and CD8 memory one.

Comments on this clone: The antigen remains undetermined.

Trimming took 8 bases from V and 8 from J; bases not matched to a gene: 11. The CDR3 loop spans 14 amino acids. Germline V gene data show CDR1 as MDHEN and CDR2 as SYDVKM. Points from the study as a whole: Among a few donors, approximately 5% of naive CD4 clonotypes were found in common. Generally, naive subsets came out with larger estimated richness than memory subsets.

CD8 cells classed as naive were CD45RO-negative and positively selected for CCR7, excluding terminally differentiated effector memory CD45RA+ cells. Method: immunoSEQ multiplex PCR; TCRdb's copy keeps in-frame clones and lacks some. The profile covers around 1,900,000 clones, with 93% appearing a single time and approximately 1.6% taken by the ten largest. This receptor was identified in a man in his late teens or twenties in good health. Some clones in this sample may be carry-over from other donors' samples. The chain combines TRBV28 with TRBJ2-1; 8 nucleotides agree with TRBD2. The sequencing input was naive CD8+ T cells from PBMCs. In DNA form, the CDR3 reads TGTGCCAGCTGGGGCGGGACTAGGAGGCATGAGCAGTTCTTC. Translating it yields CASWGGTRRHEQFF.